This entry lists 10 T cell receptor beta chains sequenced from one sample in a study of shared clonotypes between healthy human individuals. TCRdb's table, derived via immunoSEQ multiplex PCR, lists solely in-frame clones and lacks some. The repertoire consists of some 350,000 clones, with approximately 79% occurring once and the leading ten covering under 13%. Specimen: memory CD4+ T cells sorted from blood. Subset meaning: CD45RA-negative fraction. Receptors were obtained from a man younger than 45 in good health.

V usage is TRBV19 and J usage is TRBJ2-7, with 7 nucleotides matching TRBD1. This CDR3 has 13 residues. Germline V gene data show CDR1 as LNHDA and CDR2 as SQIVND (reference sequence). V was pared by 6 bases and J by 2 bases, with 4 bases of the junction left unmatched. DNA of the CDR3: TGTGCCAGTAGGCGGCAGGGGGCCTACGAGCAGTACTTC. Translation gives CASRRQGAYEQYF.

This rearrangement joins TRBV19 to TRBJ2-1, with 13 bases identical to TRBD2. This CDR3 is 15 amino acids long. CDR1 and CDR2 from the germline V gene are LNHDA and SQIVND (reference sequence). V shed 6 bases and J 4 bases; nucleotides not matched to a gene: 3. The CDR3 loop is CASRRTSGGYNEQFF. DNA of the CDR3: TGTGCCAGTAGACGGACTAGCGGGGGTTACAATGAGCAGTTCTTC.

This clone was picked up many times. The chain uses TRBV27 and TRBJ2-7, with D perhaps TRBD1 or TRBD2 (5 bases each). The germline V gene has CDR1 MNHEY and CDR2 SMNVEV (reference sequence). The CDR3 runs to 13 residues. V was pared by 3 bases and J by 6 bases, with 12 bases between. The CDR3: CASSFGWGSEQYF. CDR3 DNA sequence: TGTGCCAGCAGTTTTGGTTGGGGGTCCGAGCAGTACTTC.

The chain carries TRBV7-6 and TRBJ2-7; D uncertain. The germline V gene encodes CDR1 SGHVS and CDR2 FNYEAQ. CDR3 length equals 15 residues. Trimming took 3 bases from V and 5 from J, leaving 17 bases between them. CDR3 loop: CASSFLVGNDHEQYF. CDR3 DNA: TGTGCCAGCAGCTTTCTGGTTGGGAACGACCACGAGCAGTACTTC. The variable domain in full, completed from reference TRBV7-6 and TRBJ2-7, reads GAGVSQSPRYKVTKRGQDVALRCDPISGHVSLYWYRQALGQGPEFLTYFNYEAQQDKSGLPNDRFSAERPEGSISTLTIQRTEQRDSAMYRCASSFLVGNDHEQYFGPGTRLTVT.

This chain links TRBV25-1 with TRBJ2-1, with TRBD2 identical over 7 bases. Trimming at V came to 1 base and at J to 3 bases, leaving 9 bases not matched to a gene. CDR3 length: 17 residues. Per the germline V gene, CDR1 is MGHDK and CDR2 is SYGVNS. The CDR3 sequence is CASSESEAGLIYNEQFF. Here the CDR3 DNA reads TGTGCCAGCAGTGAATCTGAGGCGGGACTAATCTACAATGAGCAGTTCTTC. Using reference TRBV25-1 and TRBJ2-1 for the parts outside the CDR3, the full variable domain is EADIYQTPRYLVIGTGKKITLECSQTMGHDKMYWYQQDPGMELHLIHYSYGVNSTEKGDLSSESTVSRIRTEHFPLTLESARPSHTSQYLCASSESEAGLIYNEQFFGPGTRLTVL.

The V and J genes are TRBV20-1 and TRBJ2-7; D might be TRBD1 (5 bases). V dropped 5 bases and J dropped 3 bases, with 8 bases sitting between them. Per germline, CDR1 DFQATT and CDR2 SNEGSKA (reference sequence). The CDR3 consists of 11 residues. Written as DNA, the CDR3 is TGCAGTGCTCTAGGGGACTACGAGCAGTACTTC. The encoded protein is CSALGDYEQYF.

V usage is TRBV5-1 and J usage is TRBJ2-7; TRBD2 is a possible D gene (5 bases). There are 14 residues in the CDR3. CDR1 and CDR2 from the germline V gene are SGHRS and YFSETQ. The V end lost 5 bases, the J end lost 0 bases, and 12 bases lay between the germline ends. Here the CDR3 DNA reads TGCGCCAGCAGTCCTAGCAGAACCTCCTACGAGCAGTACTTC. The encoded protein is CASSPSRTSYEQYF.

Only a few counts were recorded for this clone. The chain recombines TRBV2 with TRBJ1-2; weak D call: TRBD1 (6 bases). This CDR3 has 13 amino acids. CDR1 and CDR2 (germline): SNHLY, FYNNEI. V dropped 6 bases and J dropped 8 bases, with 16 bases sitting between them. The CDR3 protein is CASSLNPGDGYTF. The CDR3 coding sequence is TGTGCCAGCAGCCTTAATCCAGGGGACGGCTACACCTTC.

The J gene is TRBJ1-3, the V gene TRBV7-2; D is unresolved. The V gene's germline CDR1 is SGHTA and CDR2 FQGNSA. V was shortened by 2 bases and J by 4 bases, with 9 bases between the two germline ends. This CDR3 has 14 amino acids. This CDR3 reads CASSLYISGNTIYF. Written as DNA, the CDR3 is TGTGCCAGCAGCTTATACATATCGGGAAACACCATATATTTT. Filled out from reference TRBV7-2 and TRBJ1-3, the complete variable domain reads GAGVSQSPSNKVTEKGKDVELRCDPISGHTALYWYRQSLGQGLEFLIYFQGNSAPDKSGLPSDRFSAERTGGSVSTLTIQRTQQEDSAVYLCASSLYISGNTIYFGEGSWLTVV.

CDR3 amino acids: CASSTRTATDTQYF. Written as DNA, the CDR3 is TGTGCCAGCAGCACGCGGACGGCGACAGATACGCAGTATTTT. This sequence joins TRBV7-9 and TRBJ2-3; unclear D gene. V dropped 5 bases and J dropped 3 bases, with 12 bases sitting between them. The CDR3 sequence is 14 residues long. In germline, CDR1 is SEHNR, CDR2 FQNEAQ (reference sequence).